The next 26 T cell receptor beta chains were all read from a single sample in a study of blood T cell repertoires in COVID-19. Libraries were prepared by immunoSEQ multiplex PCR; TCRdb keeps only in-frame clonotypes and omits some of them. The table includes about 220,000 clones, around 80% detected once. Sequencing was done on a sample of peripheral blood. The receptors here all came from a woman aged 70-85 years with acute or convalescent COVID-19.

This clone was detected once. The gene calls are TRBV7-3 and TRBJ2-1, with TRBD2 as a possible D gene (5 bases). Per the germline V gene, CDR1 is SGHTA and CDR2 is FQGTGA. V was pared by 1 base and J by 9 bases, with 10 bases between. This CDR3 comprises 13 residues. CDR3 coding DNA: TGTGCCAGCAGCTTAAACAGCGCGGGTGAGCAGTTCTTC. Protein product: CASSLNSAGEQFF.

The chain joins TRBV6-5 to TRBJ1-6; no clear D. The germline V gene has CDR1 MNHEY and CDR2 SVGAGI. Between the trimmed V and J ends, which lost 7 bases and 3 bases, there was a span of 10 bases. CDR3 length equals 14 residues. The CDR3 nucleotides are TGTGCCAGCATGGGCCAGGTCTATAATTCACCCCTCCACTTT. Translated, it gives CASMGQVYNSPLHF.

The chain employs TRBV14 and TRBJ1-6; D is uncertain. Deletions cut 2 bases from V and 5 bases from J, with 7 bases between. Germline CDR1 reads SGHDN; CDR2 reads FVKESK. CDR3 length: 14 amino acids. Here the CDR3 DNA reads TGTGCCAGCAGCCAATTCCAGAATAATTCACCCCTCCACTTT. It yields the protein CASSQFQNNSPLHF.

The chain has TRBV10-2 and TRBJ2-3; 11 positions agree with TRBD2. CDR1 and CDR2 from the germline V gene are WSHSY and SAAADI. The CDR3 spans 19 residues. V dropped 4 bases and J dropped 4; count of bases not matched to a gene: 16. CDR3 region: CASSGAGSGGERLADTQYF. The CDR3 DNA reads as TGCGCCAGCAGTGGTGCTGGTAGCGGGGGGGAACGGTTGGCAGATACGCAGTATTTT.

This chain joins TRBV7-9 and TRBJ2-5; 11 positions match TRBD2. CDR1 and CDR2 from the germline V gene are SEHNR and FQNEAQ (reference sequence). This CDR3 spans 16 amino acids. V shed 5 bases, J shed 1 base, and the junction held 6 bases outside the gene matches. The CDR3 nucleotides read TGTGCCAGCAGCCTCGGGACTAGCGGTTCCCAAGAGACCCAGTACTTC. Translating it yields CASSLGTSGSQETQYF.

The CDR3 protein is CATSDTRGFYNEQFF. CDR3 bases: TGTGCCACCAGTGATACGCGGGGGTTCTACAATGAGCAGTTCTTC. The chain employs TRBV24-1 and TRBJ2-1; 7 nucleotides match TRBD2. Germline V lookup: CDR1 KGHDR, CDR2 SFDVKD. V lost 3 bases, J lost 3 bases, and 4 bases stayed unmatched. The CDR3 is 15 amino acids.

This clone was seen more than once but under ten times. The chain combines TRBV5-1 with TRBJ2-1; 10 bases align to TRBD1. Germline V gene sequence: CDR1 SGHRS, CDR2 YFSETQ. The CDR3 loop spans 15 amino acids. The ends lost 4 bases at V and 8 bases at J; junction bases unmatched: 9. CDR3 sequence: CASSLGQGKLDEQFF. The CDR3 nucleotides read TGCGCCAGCAGCCTGGGACAGGGGAAGTTAGATGAGCAGTTCTTC.

The rearrangement links TRBV5-5 to TRBJ1-1; D gene ambiguous. Germline values: CDR1 SGHKS, CDR2 YYEKEE (reference sequence). The CDR3 runs to 15 residues. Trimming took 4 bases from V and 6 from J, leaving 19 bases between them. CDR3 bases: TGTGCCAGCAGCCTCGGCGCGGAGAATTCAGCTGAAGCTTTCTTT. Protein: CASSLGAENSAEAFF.

The genes are TRBV5-8 and TRBJ1-2; 7 bases line up with TRBD1. The CDR3 length is 16 residues. CDR1 and CDR2 from the germline V gene are SGHTS and YDEGEE. J gave up 4 bases and V 6 bases, and 15 bases lay outside the gene matches. CDR3 bases: TGTGCCAGCACCCCTTCCCCGGACAGGCCCTCCTATGGCTACACCTTC. Its translation is CASTPSPDRPSYGYTF. The whole variable domain, remainder taken from reference TRBV5-8 and TRBJ1-2, is EAGVTQSPTHLIKTRGQQATLRCSPISGHTSVYWYQQALGLGLQFLLWYDEGEERNRGNFPPRFSGRQFPNYSSELNVNALELEDSALYLCASTPSPDRPSYGYTFGSGTRLTVV.

The chain recombines TRBV6-2 or TRBV6-3 with TRBJ2-7; TRBD1 agrees at 8 bases. V was pared by 4 bases and J by 4 bases, with 6 bases of the junction left unmatched. Looked up from germline, CDR1 is MNHEY and CDR2 is SVGEGT. The CDR3 extends over 14 amino acids. The CDR3 coding sequence is TGTGCCAGCAGTTCAGGGGGCGCGGGTTACGAGCAGTACTTC. This encodes CASSSGGAGYEQYF.

CDR3: CASSLGAGNPQPQHF. CDR3 bases: TGTGCCAGCAGCTTAGGGGCGGGGAACCCTCAGCCCCAGCATTTT. This rearrangement joins TRBV7-2 to TRBJ1-5; D is ambiguous. Per the germline V gene, CDR1 is SGHTA and CDR2 is FQGNSA. This CDR3 contains 15 residues. V dropped 1 base and J dropped 6 bases, with 13 bases sitting between them.

This chain connects TRBV30 to TRBJ2-2, with no clear D. Trimming pared 5 bases from V and 5 bases from J, leaving 12 bases between. The CDR3 contains 13 residues. CDR1 and CDR2 (germline): GTSNPN, SVGIG (reference sequence). CDR3 in DNA: TGTGCCTGGGAGACACATCAAACCGGGGAGCTGTTTTTT. Protein sequence: CAWETHQTGELFF. Based on the CDR3 plus reference TRBV30 and TRBJ2-2, the full variable domain is SQTIHQWPATLVQPVGSPLSLECTVEGTSNPNLYWYRQAAGRGLQLLFYSVGIGQISSEVPQNLSASRPQDRQFILSSKKLLLSDSGFYLCAWETHQTGELFFGEGSRLTVL.

The chain links TRBV5-6 to TRBJ1-5; 7 positions agree with TRBD1. J lost 5 bases, V lost 1 base, and 6 bases had no gene match. The V gene's germline CDR1 is SGHDT and CDR2 YYEEEE. CDR3 length: 15 residues. CDR3 coding DNA: TGTGCCAGCAGCTTGAGAGGGGGCGGGGATCAGCCCCAGCATTTT. As protein: CASSLRGGGDQPQHF.

This chain links TRBV7-3 with TRBJ2-3; a weak D match, TRBD1 (6 bases). CDR1 and CDR2 from the germline V gene are SGHTA and FQGTGA. V was clipped by 6 bases and J by 4 bases, with 14 bases between them. The CDR3 covers 14 residues. CDR3 sequence (DNA): TGTGCCAGCAGGTTTGGGGGCGCGTCAGATACGCAGTATTTT. The encoded protein is CASRFGGASDTQYF.

The J gene is TRBJ2-1, the V gene TRBV7-2; TRBD2 matches 12 bases. With 2 bases clipped from V and 10 bases from J, the junction kept 3 bases outside the gene matches. The CDR3 is 14 residues long. Germline V CDR1 and CDR2: SGHTA, FQGNSA. The CDR3 is CASSLQLAGGEQFF. CDR3 nucleotides: TGTGCCAGCAGCTTACAACTAGCGGGGGGAGAGCAGTTCTTC.

J is TRBJ1-2 and V is TRBV14, with 10 bases identical to TRBD1. V lost 4 bases to trimming and J lost 5 bases; unmatched junction nucleotides: 4. Germline lookup yields CDR1 SGHDN and CDR2 FVKESK. The CDR3 totals 14 residues. CDR3 residues: CASSRDRGLYGYTF. CDR3 DNA: TGTGCCAGCAGCCGGGACAGGGGCCTTTATGGCTACACCTTC.

In DNA, the CDR3 is TGTGCCAGCTCACCACCGGGTAGGTGGGGCGGTGAAGCTTTCTTT. It encodes CASSPPGRWGGEAFF. The chain uses TRBV18 and TRBJ1-1, with TRBD1 as a possible D gene (5 bases). Germline CDR1 and CDR2: KGHSH and LQKENI. This CDR3 contains 15 residues. V was trimmed by 0 bases and J by 7 bases, leaving 15 bases between them.

This clone was recorded a few times. The gene calls are TRBV15 and TRBJ2-1; 11 positions match TRBD1. The CDR3 runs 15 residues. The J segment lost 10 bases and the V segment lost 3 bases, leaving 8 bases of the junction unmatched. Germline CDR1 LNHNV, CDR2 YYDKDF (reference sequence). CDR3 region: CATSRDRGPQEEQFF. DNA of the CDR3: TGTGCCACCAGCAGGGACAGGGGGCCCCAGGAGGAGCAGTTCTTC.

V gene TRBV11-3 combines with J gene TRBJ2-2; a weak D match, TRBD2 (5 bases). Germline V gene sequence: CDR1 SGHNT, CDR2 YENEEA. The CDR3 runs 15 residues. Trimming took 5 bases from V and 4 from J, leaving 14 bases between them. The CDR3: CASSPPGLSTGELFF. The DNA for the CDR3 is TGTGCCAGCAGCCCGCCCGGACTGAGCACCGGGGAGCTGTTTTTT.

The chain couples TRBV6-5 to TRBJ2-4; TRBD1 might be the D (6 bases). V lost 5 bases and J 4 bases, leaving 15 bases between the germline ends. Germline V gene lookup returns CDR1 MNHEY and CDR2 SVGAGI. This CDR3 contains 15 residues. CDR3: CASSPGTRKKNIQYF. The CDR3 DNA reads as TGTGCCAGCAGTCCCGGGACAAGGAAAAAAAACATTCAGTACTTC.

The chain carries TRBV30 and TRBJ2-6; no firm D call. Germline CDR1 and CDR2: GTSNPN and SVGIG (reference sequence). The CDR3 runs to 14 residues. V lost 1 base, J lost 0 bases, and 4 bases lay in between. The CDR3 DNA reads TGTGCCTGGAGTGGCGTCTCTGGGGCCAACGTCCTGACTTTC. Translation gives CAWSGVSGANVLTF.

Points on this clone: The identical CDR3 is also encoded by other nucleotide sequences in the sample. The V gene is TRBV4-3, the J gene TRBJ2-5; D possibly corresponds to TRBD1 (5 bases). The CDR3 length is 15 residues. V was trimmed by 0 bases and J by 1 base, leaving 9 bases between them. The V gene's germline CDR1 is LGHNA and CDR2 YSLEER. This CDR3 is CASSQDRGFQETQYF. The CDR3 DNA reads TGCGCCAGCAGCCAAGATAGGGGATTCCAAGAGACCCAGTACTTC.

This chain joins TRBV9 and TRBJ2-1, with D maybe TRBD2 (5 bases). The CDR3 has 13 amino acids. Deletions cut 1 base from V and 8 bases from J, with 10 bases between. Germline CDR1 SGDLS, CDR2 YYNGEE. The CDR3 nucleotides read TGTGCCAGCAGCGTAACCCTCGGGGATGAGCAGTTCTTC. Protein product: CASSVTLGDEQFF.

The chain has TRBV19 and TRBJ2-7; 9 bases are a match to TRBD1. J lost 2 bases, V lost 7 bases, and 9 bases had no gene match. The CDR3 consists of 15 residues. The V gene's germline CDR1 is LNHDA and CDR2 SQIVND (reference sequence). The CDR3 reads CASNPDRGGPYEQYF. Written as DNA, the CDR3 is TGTGCCAGTAACCCCGACAGGGGGGGTCCCTACGAGCAGTACTTC.

In this sample, this clone turned up a few times. V gene TRBV11-2 combines with J gene TRBJ2-1; D possibly corresponds to TRBD1 (7 bases). Germline V gene data show CDR1 as SGHAT and CDR2 as FQNNGV. The CDR3 extends over 12 amino acids. V was pared by 4 bases and J by 10 bases, with 11 bases between. The CDR3 DNA is TGTGCCAGCAGCTCAGGGGGGACAGAGCAGTTCTTC. As protein: CASSSGGTEQFF.

The CDR3 DNA follows: TGTGCCAGCTCACCAAACAGGGGCCTAACCGAGCAGTACTTC. This codes for CASSPNRGLTEQYF. The chain is built from TRBV18 and TRBJ2-7; TRBD1 matches at 7 bases. Germline V lookup: CDR1 KGHSH, CDR2 LQKENI. This CDR3 has 14 amino acids. V trimming: 2 bases; J trimming: 6 bases; junction bases outside the gene matches: 7.